The 26 T cell receptor beta chains listed next were all sequenced from one sample in a study of monozygotic twins with inflammatory bowel disease. TCRdb derives one entry per CDR3 protein from the 5' RACE reads, leaving out DNA. The table lists about 160,000 distinct CDR3 sequences. The sequencing input was blood. The receptors here all came from a human donor with ulcerative colitis or Crohn's disease, or a healthy co-twin of an affected twin (not recorded which).

The CDR3 sequence: CASSALAGVAYNEQFF. This chain connects TRBV9 to TRBJ2-1; TCRdb's D call of TRBD2 is untestable without DNA. Germline V gives CDR1 SGDLS, CDR2 YYNGEE. This CDR3 has 16 residues.

This chain connects TRBV6-1 to TRBJ2-7; absent DNA, TCRdb's TRBD2 call cannot be checked. The germline CDR1 and CDR2 sequences are MNHNS and SASEGT. The CDR3 length is 17 residues. The CDR3 region is CAHSHPAESEKNTEQYF.

The chain couples TRBV19 to TRBJ1-1; the D call of TRBD1 rests on TCRdb alone, since no DNA is present to check it. Per the germline V gene, CDR1 is LNHDA and CDR2 is SQIVND (reference sequence). The CDR3 spans 12 residues. CDR3 sequence: CASSIWGTGAFF.

The chain's CDR3 is CASSLVGNHGVF. The chain joins TRBV7-9 to TRBJ2-1. CDR3 length equals 12 residues. Germline V gene sequence: CDR1 SEHNR, CDR2 FQNEAQ (reference sequence).

The rearrangement links TRBV5-1 to TRBJ1-4; TCRdb outputs TRBD1, but without DNA this stays unchecked. From germline, CDR1 is SGHRS and CDR2 YFSETQ. The CDR3 extends over 16 amino acids. CDR3 in amino acids: CASSDSQGATNEKLFF. Complete variable domain (other parts from reference TRBV5-1 and TRBJ1-4): KAGVTQTPRYLIKTRGQQVTLSCSPISGHRSVSWYQQTPGQGLQFLFEYFSETQRNKGNFPGRFSGRQFSNSRSEMNVSTLELGDSALYLCASSDSQGATNEKLFFGSGTQLSVL.

The chain links TRBV19 to TRBJ1-4; TCRdb gives TRBD1 as the D gene, but with no DNA this cannot be confirmed. Per the germline V gene, CDR1 is LNHDA and CDR2 is SQIVND (reference sequence). The CDR3 is 14 amino acids. This CDR3 is CASSPTGIGEKLFF.

The chain couples TRBV20-1 to TRBJ1-5; TCRdb lists TRBD1, though no DNA is available to test this call. CDR3 length: 13 amino acids. Germline assignment: CDR1 DFQATT and CDR2 SNEGSKA (reference sequence). This CDR3 reads CSASTGASQPQHF.

The chain is built from TRBV20-1 and TRBJ2-7; the D gene TCRdb calls, TRBD2, cannot be checked with no DNA. The CDR3 spans 15 residues. Germline CDR1 is DFQATT and CDR2 is SNEGSKA (reference sequence). CDR3 amino acids: CSAPPLTSGDYEQYF.

This chain connects TRBV14 to TRBJ2-1. This CDR3 has 19 amino acids. Germline V CDR1 and CDR2: SGHDN, FVKESK. The CDR3 spells CASSQGLAQAFTPYNEQFF.

The chain joins TRBV6-1 to TRBJ1-4; TCRdb outputs TRBD1, but without DNA this stays unchecked. Germline V gene sequence: CDR1 MNHNS, CDR2 SASEGT. The CDR3 runs 14 residues. The CDR3 loop reads CASSRDRGTGKLFF.

The chain uses TRBV20-1 and TRBJ2-7; TCRdb picks TRBD1, but there is no DNA to check that call. The CDR3 is 14 amino acids. Germline V gives CDR1 DFQATT, CDR2 SNEGSKA (reference sequence). CDR3: CSADSPGRTYEQYF.

The chain combines TRBV6-1 with TRBJ2-7. CDR3 length: 14 amino acids. CDR1 MNHNS and CDR2 SASEGT come from the germline V gene. Here the CDR3 reads CASSDNMHQTRQYF.

This chain uses TRBV12-3 or TRBV12-4 with TRBJ1-1. The CDR3 covers 13 residues. The CDR3 reads CASTRGGVTEAFF.

The V gene is TRBV29-1, the J gene TRBJ1-2; with no DNA, the TCRdb D assignment of TRBD1 cannot be verified. Germline CDR1 is SQVTM and CDR2 is ANQGSEA. CDR3 length: 15 amino acids. The CDR3 loop reads CSVEGQGARNYGYTF.

The chain recombines TRBV5-1 with TRBJ2-1. There are 15 residues in the CDR3. CDR1 and CDR2 from the germline V gene are SGHRS and YFSETQ. CDR3: CASSLDQSSYNEQFF.

V gene TRBV15 combines with J gene TRBJ1-5; TCRdb's assignment of TRBD1 cannot be checked, as there is no DNA. The CDR3 sequence is 15 residues long. Germline lookup yields CDR1 LNHNV and CDR2 YYDKDF (reference sequence). This CDR3 reads CATSSYPDTSQPQHF.

V usage is TRBV28 and J usage is TRBJ2-3; TCRdb names TRBD1, which stays unverified in the absence of DNA. Germline values: CDR1 MDHEN, CDR2 SYDVKM. The CDR3 is made up of 13 amino acids. The CDR3 sequence is CAISPWNTDTQYF.

This chain connects TRBV30 to TRBJ2-1; there is no DNA to check the TCRdb D call of TRBD1. The length of the CDR3 is 13 residues. Germline V gene sequence: CDR1 GTSNPN, CDR2 SVGIG (reference sequence). This CDR3 reads CAASRDLYNEQFF.

V gene TRBV3-1 combines with J gene TRBJ1-3. CDR1 and CDR2 from the germline V gene are LGHDT and YNNKEL (reference sequence). This CDR3 contains 14 residues. CDR3 loop: CASSQGAAGNTIYF. Full variable domain (missing parts from reference TRBV3-1 and TRBJ1-3): DTAVSQTPKYLVTQMGNDKSIKCEQNLGHDTMYWYKQDSKKFLKIMFSYNNKELIINETVPNRFSPKSPDKAHLNLHINSLELGDSAVYFCASSQGAAGNTIYFGEGSWLTVV.

The chain recombines TRBV19 with TRBJ2-3; TCRdb's D call of TRBD2 is untestable without DNA. The length of the CDR3 is 14 residues. CDR1 is LNHDA and CDR2 is SQIVND in the germline V gene (reference sequence). CDR3 in amino acids: CASTWGLAGDTQYF.

The gene calls are TRBV12-3 or TRBV12-4 and TRBJ1-5; TCRdb reports TRBD1, a call that lacks DNA to check it against. The CDR3 has 15 amino acids. Here the CDR3 reads CASSTLGWGHQPQHF.

V is TRBV29-1 and J is TRBJ2-1; the D gene TCRdb calls, TRBD1, cannot be checked with no DNA. CDR1 SQVTM and CDR2 ANQGSEA come from the germline V gene. This CDR3 region has 14 residues. The CDR3 region is CSVEGPTLYNEQFF.

This CDR3 is CASSYSRGPGETQYF. V gene TRBV6-5 combines with J gene TRBJ2-5; TCRdb selects TRBD1, and the lack of DNA leaves this call unchecked. The germline V gene has CDR1 MNHEY and CDR2 SVGAGI. This CDR3 is 15 amino acids long.

The J gene is TRBJ1-5, the V gene TRBV5-1; the D gene TCRdb calls, TRBD1, cannot be checked with no DNA. Germline CDR1 is SGHRS and CDR2 is YFSETQ. This CDR3 is built from 15 residues. This chain's CDR3 is CASSEGTGATQPQHF.

The CDR3 spells CASSGSQETQYF. J is TRBJ2-5 and V is TRBV19. Germline assignment: CDR1 LNHDA and CDR2 SQIVND (reference sequence). CDR3 size: 12 residues.

The chain links TRBV20-1 to TRBJ2-7; TCRdb's D gene call, TRBD2, goes unchecked for lack of DNA. Per the germline V gene, CDR1 is DFQATT and CDR2 is SNEGSKA (reference sequence). The CDR3 consists of 14 residues. The CDR3 sequence: CSASPGLAGPKQYF.